The 28 T cell receptor beta chains presented below share a single source sample, sequenced in a study of blood T cell repertoires in COVID-19 (dated by TCRdb to 2019 to 2021). The method was the immunoSEQ multiplex PCR assay. The source is immuneACCESS, and TCRdb retained only in-frame sequences with V and J called. Part of the clones is not carried over; for the studies checked, unresolved V genes explain less than half of this, and the remainder is unexplained. The sample data list approximately 190,000 clones, and around 84% of these were observed just once. Of the sample, approximately 15% is held by the ten largest clones. The sample consisted of peripheral blood. Receptors originate from a man aged 30 to 39 with active or convalescent COVID-19.

This chain connects TRBV6-5 to TRBJ2-5; 9 nucleotides agree with TRBD1. The CDR3 length is 12 residues. In germline, CDR1 is MNHEY, CDR2 SVGAGI. The V and J ends lost 9 bases and 2 bases, in that order; junction bases with no gene match: 1. CDR3 nucleotide sequence: TGTGCCAGTGGGACAGGGCAAGAGACCCAGTACTTC. Translation: CASGTGQETQYF.

The V call is TRBV28, the J call TRBJ2-7; 8 bases line up with TRBD1. Germline V gene data show CDR1 as MDHEN and CDR2 as SYDVKM. The length of the CDR3 is 14 residues. The V and J ends lost 4 bases and 4 bases, in that order; junction bases with no gene match: 6. This CDR3 is CASSSGTGEYEQYF. The CDR3 DNA reads TGTGCCAGCAGTTCTGGGACAGGTGAGTACGAGCAGTACTTC.

J is TRBJ1-1 and V is TRBV24-1; maybe TRBD1 (6 bases). Germline V gene sequence: CDR1 KGHDR, CDR2 SFDVKD. The V gene lost 4 bases and the J gene lost 8 bases, with 10 bases spanning the gap. The CDR3 is 12 residues long. The CDR3 bases are TGTGCCACCAGTGACTCCGGGACAGAAGCTTTCTTT. Translated: CATSDSGTEAFF.

The gene calls are TRBV7-8 and TRBJ2-7; a possible D gene is TRBD1 (6 bases). Trimming removed 5 bases from V and 6 bases from J, with 14 bases in between. CDR1 is SGHVS and CDR2 is FQNEAQ in the germline V gene. This CDR3 spans 13 amino acids. The CDR3 region has the DNA TGTGCCAGCAGCCCCAACAGGGTGGGCGAGCAGTACGTC. This sequence encodes CASSPNRVGEQYV.

V is TRBV5-1 and J is TRBJ2-2; 9 bases agree with TRBD1. This CDR3 has 16 amino acids. J was trimmed by 5 bases and V by 5 bases; bases with no gene match: 10. Germline lookup yields CDR1 SGHRS and CDR2 YFSETQ. CDR3 sequence reads: CASRERADRGTGELFF. The CDR3 nucleotides read TGCGCCAGCAGAGAACGAGCGGACAGGGGAACCGGGGAGCTGTTTTTT.

V usage is TRBV7-9 and J usage is TRBJ1-2; D remains ambiguous. The CDR3 has 14 amino acids. Germline loops: CDR1 SEHNR, CDR2 FQNEAQ (reference sequence). Trimming took off 1 base at V and 8 bases at J, with 14 bases between the two ends. Written as DNA, the CDR3 is TGTGCCAGCAGCTTAGTTGCGGAGAACGGGGGCTACACCTTC. Protein sequence: CASSLVAENGGYTF.

The V gene is TRBV6-5, the J gene TRBJ2-7; 8 bases match TRBD1. The CDR3 contains 15 residues. The trim removed 6 bases at V and 2 bases at J, leaving 9 bases unmatched. Germline CDR1 and CDR2: MNHEY and SVGAGI. In DNA, the CDR3 is TGTGCCAGCAGAGCACCGGGACAGGCGACCTACGAGCAGTACTTC. This translates into CASRAPGQATYEQYF.

The chain recombines TRBV5-1 with TRBJ1-1, with D maybe TRBD1 (6 bases). Germline CDR1 and CDR2: SGHRS and YFSETQ. V lost 4 bases, J lost 7 bases, and 14 bases lay in between. The CDR3 is 13 residues long. The CDR3 nucleotides are TGCGCCAGCAGCCCCGGGACAAAGAGTGAAGCTTTCTTT. It translates to CASSPGTKSEAFF. Complete variable domain (other parts from reference TRBV5-1 and TRBJ1-1): KAGVTQTPRYLIKTRGQQVTLSCSPISGHRSVSWYQQTPGQGLQFLFEYFSETQRNKGNFPGRFSGRQFSNSRSEMNVSTLELGDSALYLCASSPGTKSEAFFGQGTRLTVV.

This clone was picked up a small number of times. V is TRBV29-1 and J is TRBJ2-7, with a tentative D call TRBD1 (6 bases). The CDR3 is 12 residues long. The V and J ends lost 5 bases and 6 bases respectively, with 14 bases between them. The V gene's germline CDR1 is SQVTM and CDR2 ANQGSEA. In nucleotides, the CDR3 is TGCAGCGTTAAGCCCTCAGGGGCCGAGCAGTACTTC. This codes for CSVKPSGAEQYF.

A remark on this clone: The sample has other DNA sequences that encode this CDR3 too. The genes are TRBV24-1 and TRBJ1-1, with 7 positions matching TRBD1. Trimming cost V 2 bases and J 3 bases; bases outside gene matches: 8. The V gene's germline CDR1 is KGHDR and CDR2 SFDVKD. The CDR3 has 16 amino acids. CDR3 bases: TGTGCCACCAGTGATTCTAGGGGGCGACGGGACACTGAAGCTTTCTTT. It yields the protein CATSDSRGRRDTEAFF.

The chain has TRBV28 and TRBJ1-6; perhaps TRBD1 as D (5 bases). V gave up 11 bases and J gave up 1 base, with 9 bases separating them. The CDR3 totals 13 residues. The germline CDR1 and CDR2 sequences are MDHEN and SYDVKM. This chain's CDR3 is CAGQGSYNSPLHF. The CDR3 nucleotides are TGTGCCGGACAAGGGTCCTATAATTCACCCCTCCACTTT.

The rearrangement joins TRBV28 to TRBJ2-7, with 10 bases identical to TRBD2. The germline V gene has CDR1 MDHEN and CDR2 SYDVKM. V was pared by 4 bases and J by 2 bases, with 8 bases of the junction left unmatched. This CDR3 region has 16 residues. CDR3 sequence (DNA): TGTGCCAGCAGTTCCGCGGGAGCGGGGGGGGCCTACGAGCAGTACGTC. As protein: CASSSAGAGGAYEQYV.

The chain is built from TRBV27 and TRBJ1-1, with unresolved D. In germline, CDR1 is MNHEY, CDR2 SMNVEV (reference sequence). Trimming shortened V by 2 bases and J by 5 bases, and 9 bases separated the two germline ends. This CDR3 region has 13 residues. CDR3 region: CASSLGSRTEAFF. CDR3 in DNA: TGTGCCAGCAGTTTAGGCAGCAGGACTGAAGCTTTCTTT.

The chain has TRBV19 and TRBJ2-4; D remains unclear. This CDR3 comprises 15 residues. Germline lookup yields CDR1 LNHDA and CDR2 SQIVND (reference sequence). Trimming cost V 4 bases and J 0 bases, with 10 bases left between them. The CDR3 reads CASSSNIVAKNIQYF. CDR3 nucleotide sequence: TGTGCCAGTAGTAGCAATATAGTAGCCAAAAACATTCAGTACTTC. The whole variable domain, remainder taken from reference TRBV19 and TRBJ2-4, is DGGITQSPKYLFRKEGQNVTLSCEQNLNHDAMYWYRQDPGQGLRLIYYSQIVNDFQKGDIAEGYSVSREKKESFPLTVTSAQKNPTAFYLCASSSNIVAKNIQYFGAGTRLSVL.

This clone was detected once. This chain links TRBV3-1 (or the pseudogene TRBV3-2) with TRBJ1-1; 8 positions match TRBD1. V lost 4 bases to trimming and J lost 0 bases; unmatched junction nucleotides: 1. Germline CDR1 and CDR2: LGHDT and YNNKEL (reference sequence). CDR3 length: 14 amino acids. CDR3 sequence reads: CASSPGQVNTEAFF. CDR3 in DNA: TGTGCCAGCAGCCCGGGACAGGTGAACACTGAAGCTTTCTTT.

The chain has TRBV19 and TRBJ1-5; 9 bases fit TRBD1. This CDR3 is built from 15 residues. Losses at the gene ends were 7 bases for V and 4 bases for J; bases not matched to a gene: 8. Germline V CDR1 and CDR2: LNHDA, SQIVND (reference sequence). The CDR3 sequence: CASKMGQGVNQPQHF. The CDR3 DNA sequence: TGTGCCAGTAAGATGGGACAGGGTGTGAATCAGCCCCAGCATTTT. Filled out from reference TRBV19 and TRBJ1-5, the complete variable domain reads DGGITQSPKYLFRKEGQNVTLSCEQNLNHDAMYWYRQDPGQGLRLIYYSQIVNDFQKGDIAEGYSVSREKKESFPLTVTSAQKNPTAFYLCASKMGQGVNQPQHFGDGTRLSIL.

The genes are TRBV4-1 and TRBJ1-6, with D unresolved. Trimming stripped 0 bases from V and 6 bases from J, with 12 bases between. Germline V CDR1 and CDR2: MGHRA, YSYEKL. The CDR3 is 16 residues long. CDR3 coding DNA: TGCGCCAGCAGCCAAGATTGGGTTACGGGTAATTCACCCCTCCACTTT. Its translation is CASSQDWVTGNSPLHF.

Note on this clone: One junction end does not reproduce the germline sequence, and a read error may be involved. The genes are TRBV2 and TRBJ1-1; D gene ambiguous. This CDR3 spans 14 amino acids. Per the germline V gene, CDR1 is SNHLY and CDR2 is FYNNEI. The CDR3 region is CASSERSGYTEAFF. The DNA for the CDR3 is TGTGCCAGTAGTGAGCGATCCGGGTACACTGAAGCTTTCTTT.

This clone has just one count. This rearrangement joins TRBV7-8 to TRBJ2-3; D perhaps matches TRBD1 (6 bases). The V gene's germline CDR1 is SGHVS and CDR2 FQNEAQ. This CDR3 is 17 amino acids long. V was clipped by 2 bases and J by 0 bases, with 15 bases between them. The DNA for the CDR3 is TGTGCCAGCAGCTTACCCAACAGGGTTTCTAGCACAGATACGCAGTATTTT. It encodes CASSLPNRVSSTDTQYF.

The chain is built from TRBV7-9 and TRBJ1-2; weak D call: TRBD1 (6 bases). The CDR3 is 15 amino acids. The V and J ends lost 3 bases and 3 bases respectively, with 14 bases between them. Germline assignment: CDR1 SEHNR and CDR2 FQNEAQ (reference sequence). This CDR3 reads CASSFGQGLYYGYTF. CDR3 nucleotide sequence: TGTGCCAGCAGCTTCGGGCAGGGGCTTTACTATGGCTACACCTTC.

The chain recombines TRBV5-1 with TRBJ1-2; TRBD1 agrees at 7 bases. The length of the CDR3 is 14 residues. Germline trimming cut 0 bases from V and 2 bases from J; bases unmatched to any gene: 1. Per germline, CDR1 SGHRS and CDR2 YFSETQ. CDR3 nucleotide sequence: TGCGCCAGCAGCTTGGAGGGACAGAACTATGGCTACACCTTC. Protein product: CASSLEGQNYGYTF.

The gene calls are TRBV15 and TRBJ1-1, with D unresolved. Germline-derived CDR1 and CDR2 are LNHNV and YYDKDF (reference sequence). CDR3 size: 12 residues. The V gene lost 4 bases and the J gene lost 8 bases, with 11 bases spanning the gap. CDR3 residues: CATSKGEKEAFF. The CDR3 DNA follows: TGTGCCACCAGCAAGGGAGAGAAAGAAGCTTTCTTT.

The chain couples TRBV7-9 to TRBJ1-3, with D hard to call. Germline CDR1 and CDR2: SEHNR and FQNEAQ (reference sequence). The CDR3 runs to 13 residues. V lost 1 base and J 7 bases, leaving 8 bases between the germline ends. CDR3 in DNA: TGTGCCAGCAGCTTAGAGAGGGCGAACACCATATATTTT. Translating gives CASSLERANTIYF.

The chain joins TRBV2 to TRBJ2-1, with TRBD1 identical over 8 bases. This CDR3 is built from 14 residues. J gave up 9 bases and V 3 bases, and 7 bases lay outside the gene matches. The V gene's germline CDR1 is SNHLY and CDR2 FYNNEI. Here the CDR3 reads CASSEDRDVGEQFF. Here the CDR3 DNA reads TGTGCCAGCAGTGAGGACAGGGATGTCGGTGAGCAGTTCTTC.

This rearrangement joins TRBV5-1 to TRBJ1-1; D uncertain. V was clipped by 4 bases and J by 2 bases, with 15 bases between them. The CDR3 is made up of 15 amino acids. Germline-derived CDR1 and CDR2 are SGHRS and YFSETQ. The CDR3 sequence: CASSLNTGSNTEAFF. The CDR3 DNA is TGCGCCAGCAGCCTTAACACGGGGAGCAACACTGAAGCTTTCTTT.

The J gene is TRBJ2-6, the V gene TRBV27, with a tentative D call TRBD2 (5 bases). CDR1 and CDR2 from the germline V gene are MNHEY and SMNVEV (reference sequence). V was clipped by 4 bases and J by 0 bases, with 13 bases between them. CDR3 length: 17 residues. In DNA, the CDR3 is TGTGCCAGCAGTTCGTCGGACTGGTACTCTGGGGCCAACGTCCTGACTTTC. Its translation: CASSSSDWYSGANVLTF.

The chain recombines TRBV19 with TRBJ1-2; D is ambiguous. Germline CDR1 LNHDA, CDR2 SQIVND (reference sequence). The CDR3 totals 12 residues. Trimming removed 3 bases from V and 5 bases from J, with 7 bases in between. The CDR3 loop is CASSIPLYGYTF. CDR3 in DNA: TGTGCCAGTAGTATCCCCCTATATGGCTACACCTTC.

This chain joins TRBV5-1 and TRBJ1-6; D gene uncertain. The CDR3 contains 14 residues. The germline CDR1 and CDR2 sequences are SGHRS and YFSETQ. Trimming took off 0 bases at V and 6 bases at J, with 7 bases between the two ends. In DNA, the CDR3 is TGCGCCAGCAGCTTGGGGCAGGTTAATTCACCCCTCCACTTT. Its protein product is CASSLGQVNSPLHF. The full variable domain, rest sourced from reference TRBV5-1 and TRBJ1-6, is KAGVTQTPRYLIKTRGQQVTLSCSPISGHRSVSWYQQTPGQGLQFLFEYFSETQRNKGNFPGRFSGRQFSNSRSEMNVSTLELGDSALYLCASSLGQVNSPLHFGNGTRLTVT.